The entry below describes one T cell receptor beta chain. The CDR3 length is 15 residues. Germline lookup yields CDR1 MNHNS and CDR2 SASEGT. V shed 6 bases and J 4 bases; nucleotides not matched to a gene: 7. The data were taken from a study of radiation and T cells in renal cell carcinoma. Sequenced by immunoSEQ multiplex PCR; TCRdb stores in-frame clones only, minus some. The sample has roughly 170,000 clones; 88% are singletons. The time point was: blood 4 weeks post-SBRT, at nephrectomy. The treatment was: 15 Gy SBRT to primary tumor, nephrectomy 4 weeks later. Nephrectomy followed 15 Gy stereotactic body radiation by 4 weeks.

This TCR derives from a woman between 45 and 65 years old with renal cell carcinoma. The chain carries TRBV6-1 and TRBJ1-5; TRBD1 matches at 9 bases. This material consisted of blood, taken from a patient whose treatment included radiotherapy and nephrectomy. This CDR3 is CASRGQGSMNQPQHF. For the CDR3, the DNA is TGTGCCAGCAGAGGACAGGGGTCTATGAATCAGCCCCAGCATTTT.